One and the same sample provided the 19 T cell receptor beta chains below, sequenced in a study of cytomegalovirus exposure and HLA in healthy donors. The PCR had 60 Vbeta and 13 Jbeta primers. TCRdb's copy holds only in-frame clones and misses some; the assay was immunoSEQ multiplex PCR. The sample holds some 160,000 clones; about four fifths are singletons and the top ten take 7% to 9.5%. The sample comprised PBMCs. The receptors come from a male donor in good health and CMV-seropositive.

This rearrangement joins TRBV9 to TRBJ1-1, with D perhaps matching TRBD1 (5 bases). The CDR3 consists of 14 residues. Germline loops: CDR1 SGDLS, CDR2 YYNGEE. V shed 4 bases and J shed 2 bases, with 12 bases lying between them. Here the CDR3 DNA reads TGTGCCAGCAGCCCGGGACTGTTCAACACTGAAGCTTTCTTT. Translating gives CASSPGLFNTEAFF.

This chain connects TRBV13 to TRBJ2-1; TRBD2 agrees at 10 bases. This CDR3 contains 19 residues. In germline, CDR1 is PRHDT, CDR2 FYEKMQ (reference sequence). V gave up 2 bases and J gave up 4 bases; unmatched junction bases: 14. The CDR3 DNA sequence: TGTGCCAGCAGCTTACGAGGACTAGCGGCCGGAGCTGGATACAATGAGCAGTTCTTC. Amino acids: CASSLRGLAAGAGYNEQFF.

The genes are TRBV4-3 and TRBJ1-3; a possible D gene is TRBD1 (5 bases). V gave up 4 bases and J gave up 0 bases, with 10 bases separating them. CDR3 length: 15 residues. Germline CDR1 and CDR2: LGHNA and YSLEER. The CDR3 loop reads CASSRGESSGNTIYF. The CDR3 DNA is TGCGCCAGCAGCCGGGGGGAGAGCTCTGGAAACACCATATATTTT.

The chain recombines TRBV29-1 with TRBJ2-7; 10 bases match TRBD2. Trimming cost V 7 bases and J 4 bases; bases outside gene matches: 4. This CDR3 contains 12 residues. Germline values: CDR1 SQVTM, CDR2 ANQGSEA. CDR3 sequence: CSGIAGGYEQYF. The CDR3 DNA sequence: TGCAGCGGGATAGCGGGAGGTTACGAGCAGTACTTC.

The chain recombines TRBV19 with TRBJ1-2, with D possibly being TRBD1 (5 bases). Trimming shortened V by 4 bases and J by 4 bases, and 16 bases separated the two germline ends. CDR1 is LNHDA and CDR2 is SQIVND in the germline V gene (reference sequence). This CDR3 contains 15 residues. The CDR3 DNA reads TGTGCCAGTAGTACCCCGCTTGGGGCCAGCTATGGCTACACCTTC. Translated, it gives CASSTPLGASYGYTF.

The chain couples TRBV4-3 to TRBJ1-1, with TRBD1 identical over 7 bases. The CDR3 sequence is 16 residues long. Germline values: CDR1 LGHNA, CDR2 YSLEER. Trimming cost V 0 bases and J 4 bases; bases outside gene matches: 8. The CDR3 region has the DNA TGCGCCAGCAGCCAAGACCGAGACAGGGTGGCCACTGAAGCTTTCTTT. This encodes CASSQDRDRVATEAFF.

Written as DNA, the CDR3 is TGTGCCACCAGCCCTACGGGACAGCTTAATGAAAAACTGTTTTTT. Amino acids: CATSPTGQLNEKLFF. This sequence joins TRBV15 and TRBJ1-4; 7 bases are shared with TRBD1. There are 15 residues in the CDR3. Germline V CDR1 and CDR2: LNHNV, YYDKDF (reference sequence). The J segment lost 4 bases and the V segment lost 5 bases, leaving 7 bases of the junction unmatched.

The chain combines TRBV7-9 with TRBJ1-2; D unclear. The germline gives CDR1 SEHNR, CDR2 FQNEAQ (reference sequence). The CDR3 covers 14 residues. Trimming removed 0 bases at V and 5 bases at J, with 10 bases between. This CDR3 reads CASSLALQAYGYTF. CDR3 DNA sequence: TGTGCCAGCAGCTTAGCACTTCAGGCTTATGGCTACACCTTC.

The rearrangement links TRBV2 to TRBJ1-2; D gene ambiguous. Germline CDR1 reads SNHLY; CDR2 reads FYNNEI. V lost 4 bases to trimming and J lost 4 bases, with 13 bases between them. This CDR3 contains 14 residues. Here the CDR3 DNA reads TGTGCCAGCAGTGTAGAGCCAGGCGCCTATGGCTACACCTTC. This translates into CASSVEPGAYGYTF.

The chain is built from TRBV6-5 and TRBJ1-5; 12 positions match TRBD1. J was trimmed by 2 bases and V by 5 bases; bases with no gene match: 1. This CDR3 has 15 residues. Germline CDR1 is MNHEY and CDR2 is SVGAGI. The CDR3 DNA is TGTGCCAGCAGTGGGACAGGGGGCCGCAATCAGCCCCAGCATTTT. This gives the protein CASSGTGGRNQPQHF.

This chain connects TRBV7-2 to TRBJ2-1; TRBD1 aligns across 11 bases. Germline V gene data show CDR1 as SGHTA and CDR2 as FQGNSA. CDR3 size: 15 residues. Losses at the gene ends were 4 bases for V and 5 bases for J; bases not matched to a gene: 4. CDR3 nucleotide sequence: TGTGCCAGCAGCTCCGGGACAGGGGGGCACAATGAGCAGTTCTTC. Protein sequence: CASSSGTGGHNEQFF.

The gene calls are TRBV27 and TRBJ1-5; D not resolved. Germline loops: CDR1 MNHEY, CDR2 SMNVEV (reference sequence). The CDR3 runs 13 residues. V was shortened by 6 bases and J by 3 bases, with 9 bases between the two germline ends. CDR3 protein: CASSLGLNQPQHF. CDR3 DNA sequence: TGTGCCAGCAGCCTCGGTCTCAATCAGCCCCAGCATTTT.

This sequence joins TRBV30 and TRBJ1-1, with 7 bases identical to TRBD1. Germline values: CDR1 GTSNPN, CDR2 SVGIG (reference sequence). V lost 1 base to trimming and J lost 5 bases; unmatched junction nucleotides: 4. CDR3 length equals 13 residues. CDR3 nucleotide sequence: TGTGCCTGGAGTGGGACAGGCCCAACTGAAGCTTTCTTT. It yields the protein CAWSGTGPTEAFF.

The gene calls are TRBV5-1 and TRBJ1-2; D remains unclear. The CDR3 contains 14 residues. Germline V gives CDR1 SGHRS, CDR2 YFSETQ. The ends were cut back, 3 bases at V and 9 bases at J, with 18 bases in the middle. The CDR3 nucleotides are TGCGCCAGCAGCTCCAGCCTCGCGGAGAGTCGCTACACCTTC. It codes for CASSSSLAESRYTF.

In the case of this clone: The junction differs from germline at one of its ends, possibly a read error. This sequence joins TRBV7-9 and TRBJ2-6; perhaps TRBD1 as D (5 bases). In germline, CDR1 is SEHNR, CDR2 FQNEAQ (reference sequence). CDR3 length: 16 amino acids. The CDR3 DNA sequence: TGTGCCAGCAGCGCAGCACTGAGCTCTGGGGCCAACGGCCTGACTTTC. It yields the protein CASSAALSSGANGLTF.

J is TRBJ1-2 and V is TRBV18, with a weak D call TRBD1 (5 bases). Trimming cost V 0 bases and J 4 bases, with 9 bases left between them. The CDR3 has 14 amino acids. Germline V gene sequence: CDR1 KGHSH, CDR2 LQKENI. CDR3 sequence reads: CASSPPIQGYGYTF. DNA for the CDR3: TGTGCCAGCTCACCACCGATCCAGGGCTATGGCTACACCTTC.

The CDR3 DNA reads as TGTGCCAGCAGCTTAGCGCCAGCGGGAGGCACAGATACGCAGTATTTT. Translating it yields CASSLAPAGGTDTQYF. This chain uses TRBV7-2 with TRBJ2-3; 8 nucleotides match TRBD2. The V segment lost 0 bases and the J segment 1 base; nucleotides outside the gene matches: 3. Germline V gives CDR1 SGHTA, CDR2 FQGNSA. The CDR3 is 16 amino acids.

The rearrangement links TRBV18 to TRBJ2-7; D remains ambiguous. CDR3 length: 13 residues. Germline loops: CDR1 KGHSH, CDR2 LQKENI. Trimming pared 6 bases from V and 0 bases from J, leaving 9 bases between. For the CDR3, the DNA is TGTGCCAGCTCTAAGCCGAGCTCCTACGAGCAGTACTTC. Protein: CASSKPSSYEQYF. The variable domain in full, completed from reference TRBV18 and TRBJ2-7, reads NAGVMQNPRHLVRRRGQEARLRCSPMKGHSHVYWYRQLPEEGLKFMVYLQKENIIDESGMPKERFSAEFPKEGPSILRIQQVVRGDSAAYFCASSKPSSYEQYFGPGTRLTVT.

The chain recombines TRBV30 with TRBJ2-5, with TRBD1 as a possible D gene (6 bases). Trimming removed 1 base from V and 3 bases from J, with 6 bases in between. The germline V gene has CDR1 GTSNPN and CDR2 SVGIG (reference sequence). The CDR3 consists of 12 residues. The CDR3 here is CAWSAGEETQYF. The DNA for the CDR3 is TGTGCCTGGAGTGCAGGGGAAGAGACCCAGTACTTC.